A selection of T cell receptor beta chains follows, all from one sample in a study of a mutant IDH1 vaccine in newly diagnosed glioma. The antigens these receptors bind are not known. The protocol was immunoSEQ multiplex PCR, while the TCRdb copy is restricted to in-frame clones and leaves out a portion. The sample records over 25,000 clones, roughly 80% being singletons. Specimen: PBMCs, collected from a glioma patient whose treatment included an IDH1 peptide vaccine. The receptors were gathered from a young woman with glioma. Some clones in this sample may be carry-over from other donors' samples. Both conserved end residues are part of each CDR3. The D gene is left open where the match is weak. Expanded clones are given a class, and other clones once, few, many or no size at all.

J gene | D gene | V gene | clone size | CDR3 protein | CDR3 DNA
TRBJ2-1 | NA | TRBV2 | once | CASTPYNEQFF | TGTGCCAGCACCCCCTACAATGAGCAGTTCTTC
TRBJ2-1 | TRBD1 | TRBV4-1 | NA | CASSLYSGTGGFNEQFF | TGCGCCAGCAGCCTTTATTCCGGGACAGGGGGTTTCAATGAGCAGTTCTTC
TRBJ1-2 | NA | TRBV7-9 | NA | CASGIIQGIYGYTF | TGTGCCAGCGGCATAATCCAGGGGATCTATGGCTACACCTTC
TRBJ1-1 | TRBD1 | TRBV6-5 | NA | CASSQTGRTEAFF | TGTGCCAGCAGTCAGACAGGGAGGACTGAAGCTTTCTTT
TRBJ2-5 | NA | TRBV7-8 | NA | CASQSFWTTGPRAGETQYF | TGTGCCAGCCAGTCGTTCTGGACTACCGGACCCCGAGCAGGAGAGACCCAGTACTTC
TRBJ2-7 | NA | TRBV30 | NA | CAWRTDRLLYF | TGTGCCTGGAGAACCGACAGACTTTTGTACTTC
TRBJ2-7 | NA | TRBV14 | NA | CASSQDLVGEQYF | TGTGCCAGCAGCCAAGATTTAGTTGGGGAGCAGTACTTC
TRBJ2-7 | TRBD2 | TRBV5-4 | once | CASSLGPRSGRDYEQYF | TGTGCCAGCAGCTTGGGACCCAGGAGCGGGAGGGATTACGAGCAGTACTTC
TRBJ2-5 | NA | TRBV10-2 | NA | CASRSGLGTQYF | TGCGCCAGCAGGTCGGGGTTAGGCACCCAGTACTTC
TRBJ2-1 | TRBD2 | TRBV5-6 | NA | CASSLPSSGNEQFF | TGTGCCAGCAGCCTGCCGTCTAGCGGCAATGAGCAGTTCTTC
TRBJ1-2 | NA | TRBV7-6 | once | CASSLLGGACTF | TGTGCCAGCAGCCTCCTCGGAGGGGCTTGCACCTTC
TRBJ2-7 | TRBD2 | TRBV5-1 | NA | CASSLGTSSLYEQYF | TGCGCCAGCAGCTTGGGGACTAGCTCCCTCTACGAGCAGTACTTC
TRBJ2-6 | NA | TRBV9 | NA | CASSVGAGDISGANVLTF | TGTGCCAGCAGCGTAGGGGCAGGGGACATCTCTGGGGCCAACGTCCTGACTTTC
TRBJ2-7 | NA | TRBV4-2 | NA | CASSQARDTKAVYEEQYF | TGTGCCAGCAGCCAAGCCCGGGACACTAAGGCGGTCTACGAAGAGCAGTACTTC
TRBJ1-1 | NA | TRBV5-6 | once | CASSLTGNTEAFF | TGTGCCAGCAGCTTAACAGGGAACACTGAAGCTTTCTTT
TRBJ1-5 | NA | TRBV9 | NA | CASSVGEGGRNQPQHF | TGTGCCAGCAGCGTAGGGGAGGGAGGGCGCAATCAGCCCCAGCATTTT
TRBJ2-7 | NA | TRBV18 | few | CASSPGQTYEQYF | TGTGCCAGCTCACCCGGACAGACTTACGAGCAGTACTTC
TRBJ1-4 | NA | TRBV5-4 | NA | CASSPLPASANEKLFF | TGTGCCAGCAGCCCCCTCCCGGCCTCGGCTAATGAAAAACTGTTTTTT
TRBJ2-3 | TRBD2 | TRBV29-1 | NA | CSVEIAGGPSDTQYF | TGCAGCGTAGAAATAGCGGGAGGGCCTTCAGATACGCAGTATTTT
TRBJ2-7 | NA | TRBV4-1 | NA | CASSQRQGGDYEQYF | TGCGCCAGCAGCCAACGGCAGGGGGGGGACTACGAGCAGTACTTC
TRBJ2-7 | NA | TRBV7-2 | NA | CASSLEGTTWAEQYF | TGTGCCAGCAGCTTAGAGGGCACGACCTGGGCGGAGCAGTACTTC
TRBJ2-5 | NA | TRBV30 | NA | CAWSVGDRETQYF | TGTGCCTGGAGTGTTGGAGACAGAGAGACCCAGTACTTC
TRBJ2-7 | TRBD2 | TRBV13 | NA | CASSLEGTSDFPYF | TGTGCCAGCAGCTTAGAAGGGACTAGCGATTTCCCGTACTTC
TRBJ1-5 | NA | TRBV6-1 | NA | CASFPGQTNQPQHF | TGTGCCAGCTTTCCGGGACAAACTAATCAGCCCCAGCATTTT
TRBJ2-1 | TRBD2 | TRBV7-8 | NA | CASSFSGNPYNEQFF | TGTGCCAGCAGCTTTAGCGGGAATCCCTACAATGAGCAGTTCTTC
TRBJ2-3 | NA | TRBV2 | NA | CASSQRGGRTDTQYF | TGTGCCAGCAGCCAAAGGGGGGGGCGAACAGATACGCAGTATTTT
TRBJ1-2 | NA | TRBV28 | NA | CASSLENSPLGGYTF | TGTGCCAGCAGTTTAGAAAACAGTCCCCTGGGGGGCTACACCTTC
TRBJ2-7 | TRBD1 | TRBV19 | NA | CASSIRTGGDEQYF | TGTGCCAGTAGCATAAGGACAGGGGGCGACGAGCAGTACTTC
TRBJ1-1 | NA | TRBV5-5 | few | CASSLERPNTEAFF | TGTGCCAGCAGCTTGGAGAGGCCGAACACTGAAGCTTTCTTT
TRBJ2-1 | NA | TRBV4-1 | NA | CASSQVRGSSYNEQFF | TGCGCCAGCAGCCAAGTTCGGGGAAGCTCCTACAATGAGCAGTTCTTC
TRBJ2-7 | NA | TRBV27 | NA | CASSRNSYEQYF | TGTGCCAGCAGTCGGAACTCCTACGAGCAGTACTTC
TRBJ2-2 | NA | TRBV9 | NA | CASTGGDTGELFF | TGTGCCAGCACCGGAGGGGACACCGGGGAGCTGTTTTTT
TRBJ1-1 | NA | TRBV7-2 | NA | CASSSNVGFEAFF | TGTGCCAGCAGCTCAAACGTTGGGTTTGAAGCTTTCTTT
TRBJ2-1 | TRBD2 | TRBV5-4 | NA | CASSLVGTSGYNEQFF | TGTGCCAGCAGCTTGGTCGGGACTAGCGGTTACAATGAGCAGTTCTTC
TRBJ2-2 | TRBD1 | TRBV14 | NA | CASSQGDRHTGELFF | TGTGCCAGCAGCCAGGGGGACAGACACACCGGGGAGCTGTTTTTT
TRBJ2-4 | NA | TRBV7-8 | once | CASSSLGQTLAKNIQYF | TGTGCCAGCAGCTCACTCGGACAGACCCTAGCCAAAAACATTCAGTACTTC
TRBJ2-1 | TRBD1 | TRBV7-2 | NA | CASSLYRQGANNEQFF | TGTGCCAGCAGCTTATACCGACAGGGGGCAAACAATGAGCAGTTCTTC
TRBJ1-1 | NA | TRBV2 | NA | CAIDRTNTEAFF | TGTGCCATTGACAGGACCAACACTGAAGCTTTCTTT
TRBJ1-1 | NA | TRBV19 | NA | CASSITSGNTEAFF | TGTGCCAGTAGTATTACCTCAGGTAACACTGAAGCTTTCTTT
TRBJ1-2 | TRBD1 | TRBV6-5 | NA | CASSLQGAGGYTF | TGTGCCAGCAGTTTACAGGGGGCAGGGGGCTACACCTTC
TRBJ2-6 | NA | TRBV6-1 | NA | CASTPHSGANVLTF | TGTGCCAGCACCCCCCACTCTGGGGCCAACGTCCTGACTTTC
TRBJ2-7 | TRBD2 | TRBV18 | NA | CASSPGLAGGLRLDEQYF | TGTGCCAGCTCACCAGGACTAGCGGGAGGGCTTAGGTTGGACGAGCAGTACTTC
TRBJ1-4 | NA | TRBV7-9 | NA | CASSREFLNEKLFF | TGTGCCAGCAGTCGGGAATTTTTGAATGAAAAACTGTTTTTT
TRBJ1-4 | NA | TRBV5-4 | few | CASSPAGVSKKLFF | TGTGCCAGCAGCCCAGCGGGGGTTTCCAAAAAACTGTTTTTT
TRBJ2-1 | NA | TRBV12-5 | NA | CASGLVPLVSSYNEQFF | TGTGCTAGTGGTTTGGTCCCCCTAGTCAGCTCCTACAATGAGCAGTTCTTC
TRBJ1-5 | TRBD1 | TRBV19 | NA | CASGGTGNQPQHF | TGTGCCAGTGGTGGGACAGGGAACCAGCCCCAGCATTTT
TRBJ1-2 | NA | TRBV7-8 | NA | CASSLVRRDKPINYGYTF | TGTGCCAGCAGCTTAGTGCGCCGGGACAAGCCCATTAACTATGGCTACACCTTC
TRBJ2-5 | TRBD2 | TRBV29-1 | NA | CSVEDLIAGGQETQYF | TGCAGCGTTGAAGATCTCATAGCGGGAGGCCAAGAGACCCAGTACTTC
TRBJ2-2 | TRBD1 | TRBV27 | NA | CASSSPLTGGTGELFF | TGTGCCAGCAGTTCGCCCTTGACAGGGGGGACCGGGGAGCTGTTTTTT
TRBJ2-3 | NA | TRBV29-1 | NA | CSVWGSTDTQYF | TGCAGCGTCTGGGGTAGCACAGATACGCAGTATTTT
TRBJ2-7 | TRBD2 | TRBV5-1 | NA | CASSLRHPAGGSYEQYF | TGCGCCAGCAGCCTTCGCCACCCAGCGGGAGGTTCCTACGAGCAGTACTTC
TRBJ2-7 | TRBD1 | TRBV6-5 | NA | CASSYRPDRAEQYF | TGTGCCAGCAGTTACCGACCCGACAGGGCCGAGCAGTACTTC
TRBJ1-5 | NA | TRBV19 | NA | CASSIDSRNQPQHF | TGTGCCAGTAGTATAGACAGCCGCAATCAGCCCCAGCATTTT
TRBJ1-5 | NA | TRBV27 | NA | CASSPLGGGQPQHF | TGTGCCAGCAGCCCTTTAGGGGGGGGGCAGCCCCAGCATTTT